This entry is about one TCR beta chain. Its target antigen remains unknown. Germline is not matched at one junction end, which may reflect a read error. TCRbeta CDR3 regions were amplified from genomic DNA using the immunoSEQ Assay, a bias-controlled multiplex PCR. The original pipeline was this. The number of nucleated cells in each sample was estimated from the amplification of reference gene primers within the assay. To quantify the absolute abundance of each unique TCRbeta CDR3 rearrangement, sequence reads were collapsed and filtered. For each sample, productive Simpson clonality was calculated by taking the square root of Simpson's diversity index across productive rearrangements. Entries here come from immuneACCESS through TCRdb and include only in-frame sequences with V and J called. Some clones fail to appear in such tables; in the studies checked, an unresolved V gene covers under half of the shortfall, and the cause of the remainder is unknown. V, J and clone size derive from that table, while D and trimming were established from the DNA sequence. The sample yields some 370,000 clones; about 90% were counted once. The top ten clonotypes cover 1% to 1.5% of the sample.

Each collaborating institution followed its own protocols to collect whole blood in K2EDTA tubes. For TCRbeta analysis, collaborators shipped samples in one of three forms: frozen whole blood, isolated PBMCs, or DNA extracted from either of those sample types. This record belongs to a study of blood T cell repertoires in COVID-19 (dated by TCRdb to about 2020). Broadly, across the study: Samples covering the acute and convalescent phases of COVID-19 were provided by collaborators in the United States, Italy and Spain. The material from the prospective study consisted of cDNA or gDNA derived from T cells, B-cell-depleted T cells, or PBMCs. Subjects who had been exposed to COVID-19, were actively infected with it, or had recovered from it provided the deeply sampled blood TCRbeta repertoires that made up the dataset. Sample metadata almost always included a de-identified subject ID, COVID-19 status, age in years and sex. Where available, HLA class I and class II types were taken from metadata supplied by the sample provider and were not determined by assay-based typing. Samples came from the ongoing ImmuneRACE study (first 160 participants) plus 1,254 subjects from 6 global collaborators. The repertoires were made available in a free public database intended to serve as a resource for research on the immune response to SARS-CoV-2.

Beyond this particular receptor, the publication reports: The quantity of clinical and demographic metadata differed by source and by participant and was supplied without curation.

The sequence derives from a man aged 40-49 years with acute or convalescent COVID-19. Sequenced material: peripheral blood.

Read as DNA, the sequence is TGTGCCAGCAGTGACTCCCGGGTACGCACCGGGGAGCTGTTTTTT. The encoded protein is CASSDSRVRTGELFF. Rearrangement joined TRBV6-5 to TRBJ2-2, with the D gene too uncertain to name. CDR1 and CDR2 are drawn from the germline V gene: MNHEY, SVGAGI. The CDR3 sequence holds 15 residues, the cysteine and phenylalanine included. Only the CDR3 DNA stays, 45 bases, in frame from base 1.